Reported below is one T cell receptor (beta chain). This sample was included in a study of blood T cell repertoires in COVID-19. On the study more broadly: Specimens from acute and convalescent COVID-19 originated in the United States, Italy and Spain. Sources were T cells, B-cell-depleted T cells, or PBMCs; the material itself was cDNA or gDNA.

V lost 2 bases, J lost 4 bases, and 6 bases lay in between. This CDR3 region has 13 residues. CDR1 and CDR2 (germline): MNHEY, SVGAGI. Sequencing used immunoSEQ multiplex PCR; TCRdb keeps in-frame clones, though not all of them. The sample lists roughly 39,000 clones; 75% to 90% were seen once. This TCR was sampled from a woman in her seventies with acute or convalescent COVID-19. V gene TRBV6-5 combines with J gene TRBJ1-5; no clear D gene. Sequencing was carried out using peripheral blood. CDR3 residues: CASSYDGNQPQHF. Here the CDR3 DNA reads TGTGCCAGCAGTTACGACGGGAATCAGCCCCAGCATTTT.